This is a list of T cell receptor beta chains from one sample in a study of shared clonotypes between healthy human individuals. Here immunoSEQ multiplex PCR was the method, and the copy in TCRdb shows in-frame clones only, minus some. The table has around 980,000 clones, 75% to 85% seen once. Sequencing was carried out using memory CD4+ T cells from PBMCs. Receptor source: a man younger than 35 in good health. Some clones in this sample may be carry-over from other donors' samples. Both conserved end residues are trimmed from each CDR3.

CDR3,V,J
ASRAAGGNTEAF,TRBV28,TRBJ1-1
ASSYGRYGNEKLF,TRBV6-6,TRBJ1-4
ASSYGGGGSTDTQY,TRBV6-5,TRBJ2-3
ATSKGDSTYEQY,TRBV10-3,TRBJ2-7
ASSLARLANTGELF,TRBV11-1,TRBJ2-2
ASSWGAGPNQPQH,TRBV5-1,TRBJ1-5
ASSSGKGTQY,TRBV28,TRBJ2-5
ASSKSRAADTQY,TRBV21-1,TRBJ2-3
ASSAGMNTEAF,TRBV2,TRBJ1-1
ASSYVAGSGYT,TRBV6-5,TRBJ1-2
ASSEIHPNTDTQY,TRBV2,TRBJ2-3
ATRGGVLNTEAF,TRBV19,TRBJ1-1
ASSPSGGSTDTQY,TRBV27,TRBJ2-3
ASSVSLEFSGEQY,TRBV9,TRBJ2-7
ASSFGIDNEQF,TRBV7-2,TRBJ2-1
ASSLAGGRDGYT,TRBV5-1,TRBJ1-2
ASTGHSYEQY,TRBV6-1,TRBJ2-7
ASSASGRESGQY,TRBV7-6,TRBJ2-3
ASSLSGAGNTIY,TRBV11-3,TRBJ1-3
ASSLRRDNEQF,TRBV11-1,TRBJ2-1
ASSSGTSGRAWDTQY,TRBV28,TRBJ2-3
ASSLFGLRRVRDNEQF,TRBV11-2,TRBJ2-1
ASSLYTDLGRNEQF,TRBV27,TRBJ2-1
ASSSTGSRGEQY,TRBV11-2,TRBJ2-7
ASSPPRGRYGVGNQPQH,TRBV6-7,TRBJ1-5
ATGGAGNTEAF,TRBV21-1,TRBJ1-1
ASSPFSSSYEQY,TRBV11-2,TRBJ2-7
ASSLSGRANEQY,TRBV5-1,TRBJ2-7
ASRRTGTTEAF,TRBV28,TRBJ1-1
ASTREYGYT,TRBV2,TRBJ1-2
ASSLAKGGDTQY,TRBV5-4,TRBJ2-3
ASSKDFTGWCTDTQY,TRBV21-1,TRBJ2-3
ASLRQGGYEQY,TRBV7-2,TRBJ2-7
ASRLAGATYEQY,TRBV10-2,TRBJ2-7